This T cell receptor (beta chain) derives from a study of graft-versus-host responses after intestinal transplantation. Study overall: As for transplant type, recipients had multivisceral, liver-intestinal, or isolated intestinal grafts. The study gave all recipients anti-thymocyte globulin induction, then tacrolimus and steroids for about 3 years. General study results and limits: The study associated peak circulating GvH clone levels with early post-transplant HvG declines.

With regard to this clone: The antigen remains undetermined.

Looked up from germline, CDR1 is MGHRA and CDR2 is YSYEKL. V gave up 1 base and J gave up 5 bases, with 14 bases separating them. The CDR3 covers 16 residues. Grafts had their tissue processed, releasing intraepithelial and lamina propria lymphocytes. The repertoire was sequenced with immunoSEQ multiplex PCR; TCRdb's copy has only in-frame clones and lacks some. The sample lists over 10,000 clones, 60% to 75% occurring once. The TCR was taken from a human patient who received an intestinal transplant, so some T cells may come from the graft donor. The V call is TRBV4-1, the J call TRBJ2-2; possibly TRBD2 for D (6 bases). The starting material was ileum tissue, obtained around 150 days after intestinal transplantation. Here the CDR3 reads CASSQVGRLVTGELFF. The CDR3 region has the DNA TGCGCCAGCAGCCAAGTGGGGAGACTAGTGACCGGGGAGCTGTTTTTT.